The present entry profiles one T cell receptor (beta chain) with its context. Its specificity is unknown. The data originate from a study of cytomegalovirus exposure and HLA in healthy donors. Study as a whole: Findings of an earlier analysis included roughly 110 million unique TCR beta sequences from 200 million or so T cells. Findings of the study overall: Further analysis was carried out later, and it showed several of the most significant clusters appearing linked to common viral pathogens. Among the CMV-associated chains, three were confirmed in vitro as specific for CMV antigens.

Trimming removed 3 bases from V and 2 bases from J; junction bases left unmatched: 6. This CDR3 has 15 residues. Germline V lookup: CDR1 KGHSH, CDR2 LQKENI. PCR used 60 Vbeta primers and 13 Jbeta primers. Here immunoSEQ multiplex PCR was the method, and the copy in TCRdb shows in-frame clones only, minus some. The clone table shows about 42,000 clones, with the ten largest holding over 1%. V gene TRBV18 combines with J gene TRBJ1-1; 7 bases are shared with TRBD1. Sequencing was carried out using PBMCs. This clonotype was obtained from a young man in good health and CMV-seronegative. The CDR3 bases are TGTGCCAGCTCACCGTACGGGACAGCTAACACTGAAGCTTTCTTT. This translates into CASSPYGTANTEAFF.